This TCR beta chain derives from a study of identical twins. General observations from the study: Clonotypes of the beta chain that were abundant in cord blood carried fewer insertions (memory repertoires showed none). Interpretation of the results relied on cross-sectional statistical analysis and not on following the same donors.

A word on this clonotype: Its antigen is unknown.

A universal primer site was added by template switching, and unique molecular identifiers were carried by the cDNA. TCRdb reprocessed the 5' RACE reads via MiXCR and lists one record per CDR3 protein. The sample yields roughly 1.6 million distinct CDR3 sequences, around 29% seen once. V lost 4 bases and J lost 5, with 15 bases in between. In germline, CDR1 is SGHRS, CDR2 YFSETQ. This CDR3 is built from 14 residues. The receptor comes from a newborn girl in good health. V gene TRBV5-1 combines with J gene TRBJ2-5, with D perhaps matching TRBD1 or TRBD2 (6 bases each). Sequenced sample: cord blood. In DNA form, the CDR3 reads TGCGCCAGCAGCCCCCCCGGGGGCGGGGAGACCCAGTACTTC. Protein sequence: CASSPPGGGETQYF. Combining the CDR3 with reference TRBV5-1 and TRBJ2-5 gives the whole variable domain KAGVTQTPRYLIKTRGQQVTLSCSPISGHRSVSWYQQTPGQGLQFLFEYFSETQRNKGNFPGRFSGRQFSNSRSEMNVSTLELGDSALYLCASSPPGGGETQYFGPGTRLLVL.